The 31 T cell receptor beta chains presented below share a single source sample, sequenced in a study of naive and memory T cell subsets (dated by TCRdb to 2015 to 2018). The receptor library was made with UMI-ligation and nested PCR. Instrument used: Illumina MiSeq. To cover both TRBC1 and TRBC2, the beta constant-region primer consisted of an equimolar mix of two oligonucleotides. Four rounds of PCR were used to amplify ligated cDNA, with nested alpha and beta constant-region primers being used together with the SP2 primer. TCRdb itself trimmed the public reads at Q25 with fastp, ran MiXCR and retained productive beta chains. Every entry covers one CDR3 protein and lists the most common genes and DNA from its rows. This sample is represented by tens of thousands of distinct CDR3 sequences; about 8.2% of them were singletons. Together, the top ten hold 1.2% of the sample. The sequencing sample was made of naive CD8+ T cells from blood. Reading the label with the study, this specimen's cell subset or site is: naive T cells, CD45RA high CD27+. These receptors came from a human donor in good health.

This CDR3 is CASSPTPLGTGYGYTF. CDR3 nucleotides: TGCGCCAGCAGCCCCACCCCACTCGGGACAGGGTATGGCTACACCTTC. The chain recombines TRBV4-1 with TRBJ1-2, with 9 bases aligning to TRBD1. The CDR3 extends over 16 amino acids. V dropped 4 bases and J dropped 5; count of bases not matched to a gene: 11. Germline assignment: CDR1 MGHRA and CDR2 YSYEKL.

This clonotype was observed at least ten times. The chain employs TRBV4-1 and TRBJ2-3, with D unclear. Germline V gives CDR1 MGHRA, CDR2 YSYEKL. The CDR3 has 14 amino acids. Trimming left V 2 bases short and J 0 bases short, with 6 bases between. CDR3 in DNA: TGCGCCAGCAGCCAAATCCCCAGCACAGATACGCAGTATTTT. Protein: CASSQIPSTDTQYF.

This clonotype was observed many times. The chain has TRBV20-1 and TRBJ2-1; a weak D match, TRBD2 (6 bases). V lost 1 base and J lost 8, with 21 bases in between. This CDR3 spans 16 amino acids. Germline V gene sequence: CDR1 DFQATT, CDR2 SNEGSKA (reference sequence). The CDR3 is CSARGLTTPTSDEQFF. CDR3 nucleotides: TGCAGTGCTAGAGGACTGACGACCCCGACTAGTGATGAGCAGTTCTTC.

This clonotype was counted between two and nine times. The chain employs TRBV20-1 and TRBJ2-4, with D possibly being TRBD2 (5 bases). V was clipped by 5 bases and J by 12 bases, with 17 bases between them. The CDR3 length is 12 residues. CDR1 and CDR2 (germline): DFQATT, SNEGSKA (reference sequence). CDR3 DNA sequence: TGCAGTGCTGGCCCTGGCGGGTGGGATCAGTACTTC. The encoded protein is CSAGPGGWDQYF.

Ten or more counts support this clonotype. CDR3 sequence: CASSQVAFTEAFF. CDR3 nucleotides: TGCGCCAGCAGCCAAGTGGCTTTCACAGAAGCTTTCTTT. The chain links TRBV4-1 to TRBJ1-1; D is uncertain. V dropped 1 base and J dropped 8 bases, with 11 bases sitting between them. CDR1 MGHRA and CDR2 YSYEKL come from the germline V gene. The CDR3 consists of 13 residues.

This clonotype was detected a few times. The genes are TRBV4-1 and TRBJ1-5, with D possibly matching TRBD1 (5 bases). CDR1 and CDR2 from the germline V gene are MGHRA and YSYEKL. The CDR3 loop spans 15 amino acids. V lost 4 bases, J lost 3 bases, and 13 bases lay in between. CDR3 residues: CASSRQDNPNQPQHF. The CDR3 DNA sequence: TGCGCCAGCAGCCGGCAGGACAACCCCAATCAGCCCCAGCATTTT.

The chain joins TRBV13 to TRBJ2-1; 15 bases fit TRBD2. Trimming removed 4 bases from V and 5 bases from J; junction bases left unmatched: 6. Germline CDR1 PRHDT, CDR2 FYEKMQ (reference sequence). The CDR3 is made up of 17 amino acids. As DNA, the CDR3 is TGTGCCAGCAGCTCACGGACTAGCGGGAGGGCGAACAATGAGCAGTTCTTC. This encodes CASSSRTSGRANNEQFF.

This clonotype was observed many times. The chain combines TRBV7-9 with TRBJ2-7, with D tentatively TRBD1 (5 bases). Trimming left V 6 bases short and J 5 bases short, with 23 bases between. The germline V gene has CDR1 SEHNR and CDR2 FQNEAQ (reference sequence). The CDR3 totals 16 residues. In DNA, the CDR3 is TGTGCCAGCAGTGAGGACAAGGGCCCCTTTATCGACGAGCAGTACTTC. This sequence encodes CASSEDKGPFIDEQYF.

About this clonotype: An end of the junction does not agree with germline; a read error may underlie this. The CDR3 protein is CTSSLGSNPDTQYF. The CDR3, as DNA: TGTACCAGCAGTTTAGGCAGCAATCCAGATACGCAGTATTTT. The chain links TRBV27 to TRBJ2-3; no reliable D call. This CDR3 comprises 14 residues. Germline V CDR1 and CDR2: MNHEY, SMNVEV (reference sequence).

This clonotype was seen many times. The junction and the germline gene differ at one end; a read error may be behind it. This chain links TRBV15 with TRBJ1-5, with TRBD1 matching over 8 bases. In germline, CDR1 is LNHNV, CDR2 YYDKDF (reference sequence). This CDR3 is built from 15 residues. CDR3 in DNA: TGTGCCACCAGCGGAGACAGGGGAGGACATCAGCCCCAGCATTTT. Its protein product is CATSGDRGGHQPQHF.

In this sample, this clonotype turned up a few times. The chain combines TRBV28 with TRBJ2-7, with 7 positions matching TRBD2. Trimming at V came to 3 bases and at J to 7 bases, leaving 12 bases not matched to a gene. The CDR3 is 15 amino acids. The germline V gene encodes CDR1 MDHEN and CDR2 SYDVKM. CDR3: CASSLGQGGTTEQYF. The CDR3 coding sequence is TGTGCCAGCAGTTTGGGCCAGGGCGGGACTACAGAGCAGTACTTC.

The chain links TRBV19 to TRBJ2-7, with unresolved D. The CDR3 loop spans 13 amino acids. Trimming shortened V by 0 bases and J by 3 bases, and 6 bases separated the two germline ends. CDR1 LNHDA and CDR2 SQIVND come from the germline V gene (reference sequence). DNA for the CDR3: TGTGCCAGTAGTATAGATGGGGACTACGAGCAGTACTTC. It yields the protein CASSIDGDYEQYF. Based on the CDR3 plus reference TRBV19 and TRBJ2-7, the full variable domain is DGGITQSPKYLFRKEGQNVTLSCEQNLNHDAMYWYRQDPGQGLRLIYYSQIVNDFQKGDIAEGYSVSREKKESFPLTVTSAQKNPTAFYLCASSIDGDYEQYFGPGTRLTVT.

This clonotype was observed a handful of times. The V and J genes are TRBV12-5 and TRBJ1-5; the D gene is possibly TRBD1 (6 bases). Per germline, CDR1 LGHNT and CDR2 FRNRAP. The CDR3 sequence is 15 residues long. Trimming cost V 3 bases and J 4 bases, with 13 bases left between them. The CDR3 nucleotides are TGTGCTAGTGGTTTTTCAGGGGATTGGAATCAGCCCCAGCATTTT. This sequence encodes CASGFSGDWNQPQHF.

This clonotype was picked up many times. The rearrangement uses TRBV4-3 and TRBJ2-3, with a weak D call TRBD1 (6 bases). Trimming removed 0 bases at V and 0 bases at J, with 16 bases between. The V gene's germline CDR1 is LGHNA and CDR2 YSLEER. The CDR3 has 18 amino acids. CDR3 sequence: CASSQEVHRVMSTDTQYF. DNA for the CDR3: TGCGCCAGCAGCCAAGAGGTCCACAGGGTTATGAGCACAGATACGCAGTATTTT.

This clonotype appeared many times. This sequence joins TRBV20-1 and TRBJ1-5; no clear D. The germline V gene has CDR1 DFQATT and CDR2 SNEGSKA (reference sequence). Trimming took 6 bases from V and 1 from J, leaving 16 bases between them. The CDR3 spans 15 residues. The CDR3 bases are TGCAGTGCACCTCCTCAATCAAAGAGCAATCAGCCCCAGCATTTT. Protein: CSAPPQSKSNQPQHF.

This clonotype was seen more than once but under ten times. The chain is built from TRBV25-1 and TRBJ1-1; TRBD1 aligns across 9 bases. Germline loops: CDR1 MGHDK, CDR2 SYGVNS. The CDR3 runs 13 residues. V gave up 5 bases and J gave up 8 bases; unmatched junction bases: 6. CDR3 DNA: TGTGCCAGCAGTCCCCTGGGACAGGGAGAAGCTTTCTTT. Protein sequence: CASSPLGQGEAFF.

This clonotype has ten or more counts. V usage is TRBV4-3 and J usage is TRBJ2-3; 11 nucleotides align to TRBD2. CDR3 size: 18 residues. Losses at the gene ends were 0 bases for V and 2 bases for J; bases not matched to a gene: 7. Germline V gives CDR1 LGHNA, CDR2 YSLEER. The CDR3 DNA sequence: TGCGCCAGCAGCCAAGATACTAGCGGGAGTGGATCCACAGATACGCAGTATTTT. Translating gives CASSQDTSGSGSTDTQYF.

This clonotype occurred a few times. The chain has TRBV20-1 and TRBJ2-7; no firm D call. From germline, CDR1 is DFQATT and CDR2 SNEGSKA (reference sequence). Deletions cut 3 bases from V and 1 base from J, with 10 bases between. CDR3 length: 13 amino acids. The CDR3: CSARGTGSYEQYF. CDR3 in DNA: TGCAGTGCTAGGGGAACGGGTTCCTACGAGCAGTACTTC.

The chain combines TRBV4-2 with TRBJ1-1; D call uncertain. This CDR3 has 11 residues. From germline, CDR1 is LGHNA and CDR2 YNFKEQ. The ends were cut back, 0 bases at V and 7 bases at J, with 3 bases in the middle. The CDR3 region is CASSQDYEAFF. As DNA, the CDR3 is TGTGCCAGCAGCCAAGACTATGAAGCTTTCTTT.

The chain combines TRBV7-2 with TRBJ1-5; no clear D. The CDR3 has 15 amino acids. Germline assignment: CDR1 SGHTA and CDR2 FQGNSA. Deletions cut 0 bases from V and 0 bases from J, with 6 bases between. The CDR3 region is CASSLAPDSNQPQHF. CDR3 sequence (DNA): TGTGCCAGCAGCTTAGCGCCGGATAGCAATCAGCCCCAGCATTTT.

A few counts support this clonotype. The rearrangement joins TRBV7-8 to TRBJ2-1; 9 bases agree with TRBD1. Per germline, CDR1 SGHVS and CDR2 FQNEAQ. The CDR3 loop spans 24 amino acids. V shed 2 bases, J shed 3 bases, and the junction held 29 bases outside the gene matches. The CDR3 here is CASSLRLGRMDRGPHQADYNEQFF. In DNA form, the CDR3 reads TGTGCCAGCAGCTTAAGGCTAGGGCGAATGGACAGGGGTCCTCACCAAGCGGACTACAATGAGCAGTTCTTC.

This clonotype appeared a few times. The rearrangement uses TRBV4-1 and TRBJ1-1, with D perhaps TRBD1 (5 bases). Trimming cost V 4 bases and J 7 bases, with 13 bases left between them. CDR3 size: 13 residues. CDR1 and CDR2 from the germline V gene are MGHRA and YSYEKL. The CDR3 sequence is CASSLRDESEAFF. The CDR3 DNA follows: TGCGCCAGCAGCCTAAGGGACGAGAGTGAAGCTTTCTTT.

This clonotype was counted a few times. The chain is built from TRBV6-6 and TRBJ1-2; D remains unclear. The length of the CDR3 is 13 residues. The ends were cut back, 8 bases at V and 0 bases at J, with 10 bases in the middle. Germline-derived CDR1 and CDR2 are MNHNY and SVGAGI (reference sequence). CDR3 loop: CASSQDANYGYTF. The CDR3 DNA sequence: TGTGCCAGCTCCCAGGACGCTAACTATGGCTACACCTTC.

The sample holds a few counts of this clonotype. The CDR3 here is CASSQDGEGVKNIQYF. The CDR3, as DNA: TGCGCCAGCAGCCAAGATGGGGAGGGTGTCAAAAACATTCAGTACTTC. This chain links TRBV4-3 with TRBJ2-4; 7 bases are a match to TRBD2. Trimming cost V 0 bases and J 3 bases; bases outside gene matches: 5. The CDR3 is 16 amino acids. The germline V gene encodes CDR1 LGHNA and CDR2 YSLEER.

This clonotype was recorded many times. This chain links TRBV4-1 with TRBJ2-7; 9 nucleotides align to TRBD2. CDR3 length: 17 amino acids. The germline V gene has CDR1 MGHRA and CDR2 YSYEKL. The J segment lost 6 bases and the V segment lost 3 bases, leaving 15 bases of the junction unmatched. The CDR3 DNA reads TGCGCCAGCAGCCAGGAGCCCCCCCTAGCGGGACGTCCCGAGCAGTACTTC. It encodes CASSQEPPLAGRPEQYF.

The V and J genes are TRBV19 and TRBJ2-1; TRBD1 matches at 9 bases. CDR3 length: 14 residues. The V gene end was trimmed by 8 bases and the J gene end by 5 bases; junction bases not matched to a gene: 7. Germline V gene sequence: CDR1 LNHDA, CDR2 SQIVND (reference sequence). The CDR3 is CASQPGQGDNEQFF. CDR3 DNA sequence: TGTGCCAGTCAGCCGGGACAGGGTGACAATGAGCAGTTCTTC.

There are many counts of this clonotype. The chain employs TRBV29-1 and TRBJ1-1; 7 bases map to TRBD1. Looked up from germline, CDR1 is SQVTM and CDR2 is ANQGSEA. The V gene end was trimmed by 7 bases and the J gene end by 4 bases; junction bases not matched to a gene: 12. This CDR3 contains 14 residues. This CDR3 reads CSARGTELFTEAFF. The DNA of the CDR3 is TGCAGCGCCCGAGGGACAGAGCTCTTCACTGAAGCTTTCTTT.

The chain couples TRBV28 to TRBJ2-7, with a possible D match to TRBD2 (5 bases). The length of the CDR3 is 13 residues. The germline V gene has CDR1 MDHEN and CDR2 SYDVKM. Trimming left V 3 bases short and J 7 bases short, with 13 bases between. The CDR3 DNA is TGTGCCAGCAGTTTTTCCTTGAGGGTAGAGCAGTACTTC. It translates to CASSFSLRVEQYF.

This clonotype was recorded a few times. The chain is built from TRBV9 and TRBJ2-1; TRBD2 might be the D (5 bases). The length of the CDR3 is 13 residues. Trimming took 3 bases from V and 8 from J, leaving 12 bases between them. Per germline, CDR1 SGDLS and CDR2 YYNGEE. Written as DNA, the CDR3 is TGTGCCAGCAGCGCCCCACTAGTACATGAGCAGTTCTTC. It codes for CASSAPLVHEQFF.

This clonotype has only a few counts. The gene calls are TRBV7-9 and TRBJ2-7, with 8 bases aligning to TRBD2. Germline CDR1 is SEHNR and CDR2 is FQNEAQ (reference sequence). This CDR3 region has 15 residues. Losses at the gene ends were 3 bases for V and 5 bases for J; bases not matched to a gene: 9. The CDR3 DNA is TGTGCCAGCAGCTTCGGTCCGCGGGAGGTCGACGAGCAGTACTTC. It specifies CASSFGPREVDEQYF.

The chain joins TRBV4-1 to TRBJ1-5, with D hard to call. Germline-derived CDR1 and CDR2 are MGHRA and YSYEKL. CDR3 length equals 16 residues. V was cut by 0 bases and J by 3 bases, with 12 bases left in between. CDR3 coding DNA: TGCGCCAGCAGCCAAGAATGGGATCGAATCAATCAGCCCCAGCATTTT. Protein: CASSQEWDRINQPQHF.